This is a list of T cell receptor beta chains from one sample in a study of blood T cells in healthy people across ages. TCRdb ran MiXCR on the 5' RACE reads and lists one entry per CDR3 protein. The data contain over a million distinct CDR3 sequences, around 59% of them singletons. Sequencing was done on a sample of blood. Receptors were obtained from a man aged 18 to 30 in good health. CDR3s include the opening cysteine and the closing phenylalanine or tryptophan. The order of the fields is V gene, J gene, CDR3 protein.

TRBV7-2	TRBJ2-7	CASSLDGTVVYEQYF
TRBV7-9	TRBJ1-1	CASGSGNTEAFF
TRBV6-6	TRBJ1-1	CASSYSGTSEAFF
TRBV10-3	.	CATTGGSNEQYF
TRBV20-1	TRBJ2-1	CSASQHEQFF
TRBV29-1	TRBJ1-1	CSVESDNTEAFF
TRBV11-2	TRBJ2-4	CASSLDRLGLAKNIQYF
TRBV20-1	TRBJ2-3	CSSAGASTDTQYF
TRBV10-3	TRBJ2-3	CAISDRNSGAATDTQYF
TRBV12-3/TRBV12-4	TRBJ2-7	CASNLDLGNYEQYF
TRBV4-1	TRBJ1-2	CASSPQDDRNYGYTF
TRBV20-1	TRBJ1-2	CSGRLNYGYTF
TRBV7-2	TRBJ1-6	CASSPSGMSNSPLHF
TRBV5-1	.	CASSTLGVTYEQYF
TRBV20-1	TRBJ2-6	CSASGRTGANVLTF
TRBV7-2	TRBJ1-6	CASSTDGYNSPLHF
TRBV27	TRBJ1-4	CASSLYGTVANEKLFF
TRBV7-2	TRBJ1-2	CASSLAGRGYTF
TRBV10-3	TRBJ2-3	CAIRPSSVPVDTQYF
TRBV20-1	TRBJ1-2	CSAPRQGGGYTF
TRBV6-6	TRBJ1-6	CASLRRLPNSPLHF
TRBV20-1	TRBJ2-3	CSADGRVGDTRYF
TRBV3-1	TRBJ1-2	CASSDRANGYTF
TRBV29-1	TRBJ1-1	CSVGKNTEAFF